These 23 T cell receptor beta chains share one sample of origin, sequenced in a study of a mutant IDH1 vaccine in newly diagnosed glioma (dated by TCRdb to the early 2020s). Their specific antigens are unknown. Receptor libraries were prepared by the immunoSEQ multiplex PCR assay. In TCRdb, the immuneACCESS table is reduced to in-frame sequences with V and J assigned. These tables do not hold every clone; where another copy was compared, an unresolved V gene accounts for under half, and the others remain unexplained. The table for this sample lists more than 55,000 clones; roughly 84% of them were counted only once. Around 4.6% of the sample comes from the top ten. The time point label of this sample denotes: week 35, safety follow-up. Each vaccine dose, consisting of 300 ug of a 20-mer mutant IDH1 peptide in Montanide, was administered subcutaneously with topical imiquimod. The sample consisted of PBMCs, taken from a glioma patient whose treatment included an IDH1 peptide vaccine. The origin of the receptors is a man in his thirties or forties with glioma.

This chain uses TRBV6-5 with TRBJ1-1, with 9 positions matching TRBD1. Germline V CDR1 and CDR2: MNHEY, SVGAGI. Trimming cost V 0 bases and J 6 bases; bases outside gene matches: 5. The CDR3 consists of 15 residues. CDR3 coding DNA: TGTGCCAGCAGTTACTCGATACAGGGGGCATCTGAAGCTTTCTTT. Encoded protein: CASSYSIQGASEAFF.

This clone has only one observation. The rearrangement links TRBV6-1 to TRBJ1-6; D gene unclear. Trimming pared 2 bases from V and 5 bases from J, leaving 7 bases between. The germline V gene has CDR1 MNHNS and CDR2 SASEGT. This CDR3 has 14 residues. The CDR3 DNA sequence: TGTGCCAGCAGTGAACAGGCAGATAATTCACCCCTCCACTTT. Translating it yields CASSEQADNSPLHF.

The rearrangement joins TRBV5-1 to TRBJ2-6; D tentatively fits TRBD1 or TRBD2 (6 bases each). This CDR3 comprises 19 residues. V lost 0 bases, J lost 0 bases, and 16 bases lay in between. Germline lookup yields CDR1 SGHRS and CDR2 YFSETQ. CDR3 protein: CASSLGRDTIRSGANVLTF. The CDR3 coding sequence is TGCGCCAGCAGCTTGGGGAGGGACACGATACGCTCTGGGGCCAACGTCCTGACTTTC.

A few counts support this clone. The CDR3 DNA follows: TGTGCCAGCAGCTCTGCGGAAGGATACACTGAAGCTTTCTTT. Protein product: CASSSAEGYTEAFF. The chain links TRBV5-6 to TRBJ1-1; no firm D call. The CDR3 is 14 residues long. The V end was cut by 3 bases, the J end by 3 bases, with 12 bases between. CDR1 is SGHDT, CDR2 YYEEEE, per germline.

This clone was seen a handful of times. This chain joins TRBV18 and TRBJ1-5; no definite D call. With 3 bases removed from V and 5 bases from J, the gap between germline ends came to 5 bases. From germline, CDR1 is KGHSH and CDR2 LQKENI. This CDR3 has 12 residues. The CDR3 protein is CASSPDDQPQHF. In nucleotides, the CDR3 is TGTGCCAGCTCACCTGATGATCAGCCCCAGCATTTT.

The chain combines TRBV13 with TRBJ2-5, with 8 bases aligning to TRBD1. CDR1 PRHDT and CDR2 FYEKMQ come from the germline V gene (reference sequence). CDR3 length: 16 amino acids. After removal of 0 bases from V and 7 bases from J, the junction contained 10 bases not matched to a gene. The chain's CDR3 is CASSLGGQEPGGTQYF. CDR3 nucleotide sequence: TGTGCCAGCAGCTTAGGGGGACAGGAGCCGGGTGGGACCCAGTACTTC.

J is TRBJ2-3 and V is TRBV5-6, with 8 bases matching TRBD1. The CDR3 is made up of 14 amino acids. V was pared by 2 bases and J by 4 bases, with 3 bases of the junction left unmatched. Germline V gene lookup returns CDR1 SGHDT and CDR2 YYEEEE. The CDR3 nucleotides read TGTGCCAGCAGCTTTGGACAGGGTTCAGATACGCAGTATTTT. This gives the protein CASSFGQGSDTQYF.

The CDR3 nucleotides are TGTGCCAGCAGGGTGACAGGACATTCGAATCAGCCCCAGCATTTT. Translated, it gives CASRVTGHSNQPQHF. The V gene is TRBV6-1, the J gene TRBJ1-5; possible D gene TRBD1, 6 bases. With 6 bases removed from V and 4 bases from J, the gap between germline ends came to 16 bases. Germline V lookup: CDR1 MNHNS, CDR2 SASEGT. This CDR3 is built from 15 residues.

The V and J genes are TRBV12-2 and TRBJ1-2; the table's D call, TRBD1, was not checked against the DNA. TRBV12-2 is a recognized pseudogene. The CDR3 runs 16 residues. Written as DNA, the CDR3 is TGTGCAAGCGGGTCCGGTACCAGGACAGGGCGTTATGGCTACACCTTC. Its protein is CASGSGTRTGRYGYTF.

This clone was seen only once. V usage is TRBV7-6 and J usage is TRBJ2-3; TRBD1 matches at 9 bases. Germline V gene sequence: CDR1 SGHVS, CDR2 FNYEAQ. The V gene end was trimmed by 1 base and the J gene end by 2 bases; junction bases not matched to a gene: 7. This CDR3 region has 17 residues. In DNA form, the CDR3 reads TGTGCCAGCAGCTTAGTCGCCGGGACAGGGCCCACAGATACGCAGTATTTT. This gives the protein CASSLVAGTGPTDTQYF.

This clone came up once. V gene TRBV27 combines with J gene TRBJ1-5; TRBD1 agrees at 7 bases. The CDR3 runs to 15 residues. The V and J ends lost 3 bases and 4 bases, in that order; junction bases with no gene match: 6. Looked up from germline, CDR1 is MNHEY and CDR2 is SMNVEV (reference sequence). The CDR3 reads CASSFEGARNQPQHF. Written as DNA, the CDR3 is TGTGCCAGCAGTTTCGAGGGGGCGAGGAATCAGCCCCAGCATTTT.

The gene calls are TRBV6-5 and TRBJ2-7; TRBD1 aligns across 10 bases. CDR1 and CDR2 (germline): MNHEY, SVGAGI. CDR3 size: 14 residues. The V segment lost 5 bases and the J segment 4 bases; nucleotides outside the gene matches: 5. The CDR3 sequence: CASSRQGARYEQYF. The DNA for the CDR3 is TGTGCCAGCAGTAGACAGGGGGCGCGGTACGAGCAGTACTTC.

Only one count was recorded for this clone. The chain combines TRBV9 with TRBJ2-5, with D hard to call. Trimming cost V 0 bases and J 3 bases, with 6 bases left between them. The germline gives CDR1 SGDLS, CDR2 YYNGEE. The CDR3 consists of 13 residues. CDR3 sequence: CASSVEEEETQYF. CDR3 in DNA: TGTGCCAGCAGCGTAGAGGAAGAAGAGACCCAGTACTTC.

This chain uses TRBV4-1 with TRBJ1-3; no clear D gene. The V end lost 0 bases, the J end lost 0 bases, and 12 bases lay between the germline ends. The CDR3 runs 17 residues. Per germline, CDR1 MGHRA and CDR2 YSYEKL. CDR3 amino acids: CASSQDKARDSGNTIYF. CDR3 DNA sequence: TGCGCCAGCAGCCAAGATAAAGCCCGTGACTCTGGAAACACCATATATTTT.

The chain carries TRBV4-1 and TRBJ2-1; D unresolved. This CDR3 contains 18 residues. Germline V CDR1 and CDR2: MGHRA, YSYEKL. V lost 1 base and J lost 1, with 17 bases in between. CDR3 loop: CASSQGMIGRVSYNEQFF. In DNA, the CDR3 is TGCGCCAGCAGCCAAGGAATGATCGGAAGGGTGTCCTACAATGAGCAGTTCTTC.

The chain couples TRBV7-8 to TRBJ1-1; weak D call: TRBD1 (5 bases). The CDR3 is 13 amino acids. Germline-derived CDR1 and CDR2 are SGHVS and FQNEAQ. V was shortened by 8 bases and J by 0 bases, with 10 bases between the two germline ends. For the CDR3, the DNA is TGTGCCAGCTCACAGGAGTTGAACACTGAAGCTTTCTTT. Encoded protein: CASSQELNTEAFF.

The chain couples TRBV5-6 to TRBJ1-2; unclear D gene. V dropped 0 bases and J dropped 1 base, with 13 bases sitting between them. The V gene's germline CDR1 is SGHDT and CDR2 YYEEEE. The CDR3 is 16 residues long. In DNA, the CDR3 is TGTGCCAGCAGCTTGGCCCGAAAGTCGGATAACTATGGCTACACCTTC. Protein sequence: CASSLARKSDNYGYTF.

The genes are TRBV19 and TRBJ2-1; 9 bases fit TRBD2. The length of the CDR3 is 15 residues. V was clipped by 4 bases and J by 1 base; unmatched bases: 2. Germline assignment: CDR1 LNHDA and CDR2 SQIVND (reference sequence). CDR3 coding DNA: TGTGCCAGTAGTAGCGGGGGGGCTTCCTACAATGAGCAGTTCTTC. Amino acids: CASSSGGASYNEQFF.

CDR3 in amino acids: CASSSRLAEKYEQYF. The CDR3, as DNA: TGTGCCAGCAGCTCGCGACTAGCGGAAAAGTACGAGCAGTACTTC. The chain joins TRBV13 to TRBJ2-7; 9 bases align to TRBD2. This CDR3 has 15 residues. The germline CDR1 and CDR2 sequences are PRHDT and FYEKMQ (reference sequence). With V trimmed by 4 bases and J by 4 bases, 8 bases remained unmatched.

The chain joins TRBV10-3 to TRBJ2-3, with 8 positions matching TRBD2. The CDR3 length is 15 residues. From germline, CDR1 is ENHRY and CDR2 SYGVKD. J was trimmed by 4 bases and V by 6 bases; bases with no gene match: 9. The CDR3 sequence is CAISPGTSEADTQYF. The CDR3 DNA reads as TGTGCCATCAGCCCCGGGACTAGTGAGGCAGATACGCAGTATTTT.

The CDR3, as DNA: TGTGCCAGCAGCTTAACGGGAACAACTAATGAAAAACTGTTTTTT. This encodes CASSLTGTTNEKLFF. The J gene is TRBJ1-4, the V gene TRBV7-9; no clear D gene. This CDR3 has 15 amino acids. V lost 2 bases and J lost 0, with 7 bases in between. CDR1 and CDR2 from the germline V gene are SEHNR and FQNEAQ (reference sequence).

This chain links TRBV2 with TRBJ2-5; the D gene is possibly TRBD2 (6 bases). The DNA end lines up better with TRBJ2-7; the J call may be wrong. CDR1 is SNHLY and CDR2 is FYNNEI in the germline V gene. The CDR3 contains 14 residues. CDR3 DNA sequence: TGTGCCAGCAGTGAAGAAAGGGGACTCTACGAGCAGTACTTC. Its translation is CASSEERGLYEQYF.

This chain links TRBV2 with TRBJ2-7, with 9 bases that match TRBD2. The CDR3 length is 14 residues. J gave up 3 bases and V 7 bases, and 7 bases lay outside the gene matches. The germline gives CDR1 SNHLY, CDR2 FYNNEI. The CDR3 loop reads CASKPQRGVYEQYF. The CDR3 DNA sequence: TGTGCCAGCAAACCACAGCGGGGGGTCTACGAGCAGTACTTC. Together with reference TRBV2 and TRBJ2-7, the CDR3 gives the full variable domain: EPEVTQTPSHQVTQMGQEVILRCVPISNHLYFYWYRQILGQKVEFLVSFYNNEISEKSEIFDDQFSVERPDGSNFTLKIRSTKLEDSAMYFCASKPQRGVYEQYFGPGTRLTVT.